This T cell receptor (beta chain) was sequenced in a study of cytomegalovirus exposure and HLA in healthy donors. Study-level points and caveats: Earlier results showed most TCR beta V segments being productive about 90% or about 30% of the time. Several of the most significant clusters appeared linked to common viral pathogens, based on a later analysis. Reportedly, a later analysis found an Asian-associated ancestry cluster had fewer N-insertions than the approximately 670-donor mean.

Researchers ran the PCR with 60 Vbeta and 13 Jbeta primers. Sequencing was performed with immunoSEQ multiplex PCR; in TCRdb, only in-frame clones are kept and a portion is missing. The sample lists about 120,000 clones, less than 85% seen once, with 2.5% to 3% in the top ten. A remark on this clone: The antigen remains undetermined.

The length of the CDR3 is 14 residues. Losses at the gene ends were 7 bases for V and 2 bases for J; bases not matched to a gene: 8. Germline V gene lookup returns CDR1 MDHEN and CDR2 SYDVKM. Input material: PBMCs. This TCR was recovered from a man between 25 and 39 years old in good health and CMV-seronegative. This chain joins TRBV28 and TRBJ2-7; 7 bases match TRBD1. CDR3 sequence reads: CASTQGLEPYEQYF. CDR3 coding DNA: TGTGCCAGCACACAGGGGCTCGAGCCCTACGAGCAGTACTTC.